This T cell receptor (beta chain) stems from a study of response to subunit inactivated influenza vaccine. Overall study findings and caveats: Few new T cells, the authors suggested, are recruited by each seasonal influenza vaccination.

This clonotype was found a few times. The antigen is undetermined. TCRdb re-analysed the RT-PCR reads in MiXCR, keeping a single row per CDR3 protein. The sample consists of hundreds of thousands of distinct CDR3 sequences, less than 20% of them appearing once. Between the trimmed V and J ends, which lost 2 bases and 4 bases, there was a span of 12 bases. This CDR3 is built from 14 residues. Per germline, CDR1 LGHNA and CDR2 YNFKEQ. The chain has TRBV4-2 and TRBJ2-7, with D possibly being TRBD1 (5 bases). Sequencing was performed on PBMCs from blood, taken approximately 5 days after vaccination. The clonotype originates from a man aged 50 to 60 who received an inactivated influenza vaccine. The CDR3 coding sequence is TGTGCCAGCAGCCAAATTGGGCAGGGTTACGAGCAGTACTTC. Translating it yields CASSQIGQGYEQYF.